This entry concerns a single TCR beta chain. These data are taken from a study of technical replicates of blood from a handful of donors. CDR1 and CDR2 from the germline V gene are SGHTA and FQGNSA. V lost 4 bases, J lost 6 bases, and 7 bases stayed unmatched. The CDR3 sequence is 14 residues long. The method was immunoSEQ multiplex PCR; TCRdb's version includes in-frame clones alone and lacks a portion of them. The table includes some 70,000 clones, 85% to 90% detected once. The sequence came from a human donor in good health. Some clones in this sample may be carry-over from other donors' samples. This sequence joins TRBV7-2 and TRBJ2-7; 9 bases fit TRBD1. Sequencing was performed on PBMCs. In DNA, the CDR3 is TGTGCCAGCAGCTCCCGAGGACAGGGGTCCGAGCAGTACTTC. Amino acid sequence: CASSSRGQGSEQYF.